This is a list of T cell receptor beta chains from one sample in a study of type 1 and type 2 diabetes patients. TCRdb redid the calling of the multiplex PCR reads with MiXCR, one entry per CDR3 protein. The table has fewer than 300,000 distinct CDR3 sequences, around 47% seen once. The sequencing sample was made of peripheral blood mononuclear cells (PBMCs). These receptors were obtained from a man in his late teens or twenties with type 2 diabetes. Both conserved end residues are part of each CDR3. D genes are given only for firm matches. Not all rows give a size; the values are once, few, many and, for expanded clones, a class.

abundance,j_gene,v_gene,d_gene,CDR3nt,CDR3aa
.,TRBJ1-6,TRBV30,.,TGTGCCTGGAGCAACAGGTTCTATAATTCACCCCTCCACTTT,CAWSNRFYNSPLHF
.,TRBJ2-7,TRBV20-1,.,TGCAGTGCGCATCCGGGGCTCTCCTACGAGCAGTACTTC,CSAHPGLSYEQYF
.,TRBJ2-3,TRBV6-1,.,TGTGCCAGCAAAACCCCAGGGGCCGATAGGTCAGATACGCAGTATTTT,CASKTPGADRSDTQYF
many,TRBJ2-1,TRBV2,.,TGTGCCAGCAGTGTCGACAGCGGTTACAATGAGCAGTTCTTC,CASSVDSGYNEQFF
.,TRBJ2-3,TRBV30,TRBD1,TGTGCCCGCGGGACAGGAGGAGATACGCAGTATTTT,CARGTGGDTQYF
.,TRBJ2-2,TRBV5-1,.,TGCGCCAGCAGCTCGGAAACCGTTTACTCTAGTGGGGCCGGGGAGCTGTTTTTT,CASSSETVYSSGAGELFF
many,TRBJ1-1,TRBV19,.,TGTGCCAGTAGACGGGGGAACGCTGAAGCTTTCTTT,CASRRGNAEAFF
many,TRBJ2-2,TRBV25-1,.,TGTGCCAGCAGTGAATACGGCGGGGAGCTGTTTTTT,CASSEYGGELFF
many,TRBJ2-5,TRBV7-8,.,TGTGCCAGCAGCTTGTCAGGGGTTCGCCAAGAGACCCAGTACTTC,CASSLSGVRQETQYF
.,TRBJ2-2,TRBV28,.,TGTGCCAGCGCGGATTATACGAACACCGGGGAGCTGTTTTTT,CASADYTNTGELFF
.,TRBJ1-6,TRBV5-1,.,TGCGCCAGCAGCTTGGTTGGAGGGCAGCAGAATTCACCCCTCCACTTT,CASSLVGGQQNSPLHF
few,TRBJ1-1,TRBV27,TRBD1,TGCGCCAGCAGTGGCAGATCCCGGGACAGGGGTATGAACACTGAAGCTTTCTTT,CASSGRSRDRGMNTEAFF
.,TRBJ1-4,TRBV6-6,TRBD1,TGTGCCAGCAGGGGGTACACAGGGGACGCAACTAATGAAAAACTGTTTTTT,CASRGYTGDATNEKLFF
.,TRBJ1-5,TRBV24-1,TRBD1,TGTGCCATCCAGGGGGTGGGGAGCAGTCAGCCCCAGCATTTT,CAIQGVGSSQPQHF
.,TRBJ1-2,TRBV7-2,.,TGTGCCAGCAGTCCGGCCGTCCCATTGATGGGCTACACCTTC,CASSPAVPLMGYTF
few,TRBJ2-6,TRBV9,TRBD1,TGTGCCAGCGGGACAGCTCGTTCTGGGGCCAACGTCCTGACTTTC,CASGTARSGANVLTF
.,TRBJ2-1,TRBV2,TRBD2,TGTGCCAGCCACGGGCTAGCGGGAGTTAGGAATGAGCAGTTCTTC,CASHGLAGVRNEQFF
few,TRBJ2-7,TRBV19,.,TGTGCCAGTAGTATGGAAGAGCGCCCCTACGAGCAGTACTTC,CASSMEERPYEQYF
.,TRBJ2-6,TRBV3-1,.,TGTGCCAGCAGCCCCCCGATAGGGTTCCGCGTCTCTGGGGCCAACGTCCTGACTTTC,CASSPPIGFRVSGANVLTF
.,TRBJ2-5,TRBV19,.,TGTGCCAGTAGTATGGTCAGGAACTCTTACAATGAGCAGTACTTC,CASSMVRNSYNEQYF
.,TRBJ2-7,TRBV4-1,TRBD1,TGCGCCAGCAGCCGTCTACAGGGGAACCGCTACGAGCAGTACTTC,CASSRLQGNRYEQYF
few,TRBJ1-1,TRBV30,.,TGTGCCTGGGATACCGGGATTTCAATCGGGACTGAAGCTTTCTTT,CAWDTGISIGTEAFF
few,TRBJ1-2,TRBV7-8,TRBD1,TGTGCCAGCAGCTTAATTCGCGAGGGGACAGCTAACTATGGCTACACCTTC,CASSLIREGTANYGYTF
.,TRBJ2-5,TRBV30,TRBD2,TGTGCCTGGAGTGGGGCGGGTTTAGCGGGAGTTGGAGAGACCCAGTACTTC,CAWSGAGLAGVGETQYF
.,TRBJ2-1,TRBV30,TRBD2,TGTGCCTGGGGGGGACTAGCGCCTTACAGTGAGCAGTTCTTC,CAWGGLAPYSEQFF
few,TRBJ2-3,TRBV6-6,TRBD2,TGTGCCAGCAGTTACTCGAGGCGCGGGAGACGGGCAGATACGCAGTATTTT,CASSYSRRGRRADTQYF
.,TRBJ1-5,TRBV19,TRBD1,TGTGCCAGTACCCCCCGGGACAGGGGGCTTCAGCCCCAGCATTTT,CASTPRDRGLQPQHF
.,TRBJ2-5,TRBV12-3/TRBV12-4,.,TGTGCCAGCAGTTTACGCCCAAGTCTCCAAGAGACCCAGTACTTC,CASSLRPSLQETQYF
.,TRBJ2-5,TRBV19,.,TGTGCCAGTAGTATAGATTCTGGGGGTATCGTTTACCAAGAGACCCAGTACTTC,CASSIDSGGIVYQETQYF
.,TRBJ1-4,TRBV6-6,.,TGTGCCAGCAGTTACTCGTTCGAAAAACTGTTTTTT,CASSYSFEKLFF
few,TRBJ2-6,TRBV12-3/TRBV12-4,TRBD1,TGTGCCAGCAGTCCTGGACAGGTGACTGGGGCCAACGTCCTGACTTTC,CASSPGQVTGANVLTF
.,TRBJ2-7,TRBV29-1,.,TGCAGCGTCCTGGGGGGGGCCCACGAGCAGTACTTC,CSVLGGAHEQYF
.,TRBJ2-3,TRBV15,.,TGTGCCACCGGGAGCGGACGCACAGATACGCAGTATTTT,CATGSGRTDTQYF
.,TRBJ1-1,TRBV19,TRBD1,TGTGCCAGTAGTATAGGGGGATGGACAGGGGAGAACACTGAAGCTTTCTTT,CASSIGGWTGENTEAFF
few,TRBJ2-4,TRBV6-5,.,TGTGCCAGCAGTTACTCAGGGGCCAAAAACATTCAGTACTTC,CASSYSGAKNIQYF
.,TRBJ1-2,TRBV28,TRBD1,TGTGCCACAACAGGGGGGCTGGATGGCTACACCTTC,CATTGGLDGYTF
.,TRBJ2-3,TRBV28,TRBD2,TGTGCCAGCAGTCCTACTAGCGGGAGGACAGATACGCAGTATTTT,CASSPTSGRTDTQYF
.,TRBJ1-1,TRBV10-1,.,TGCGCCAGCAGTGGGGGGGTAGACACTGAAGCTTTCTTT,CASSGGVDTEAFF
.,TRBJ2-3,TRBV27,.,TGTGCCAGCAGGACAACCACAGATACGCAGTATTTT,CASRTTTDTQYF
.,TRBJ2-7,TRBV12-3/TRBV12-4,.,TGTGCCAGCGGTCAACGACAGGGAGGGAGGCAGTACTTC,CASGQRQGGRQYF